This section outlines one T cell receptor beta chain sequence together with its context. These data originate in a study of beta chain features in type 1 diabetes. V was pared by 7 bases and J by 0 bases, with 15 bases between. The germline V gene has CDR1 MNHEY and CDR2 SVGAGI. The CDR3 length is 15 residues. Reverse transcription of all isolated RNA meant that expressed TCRB transcripts were sequenced. Some clones are missing from TCRdb's copy, which holds only in-frame ones; the method was immunoSEQ multiplex PCR. Of over 40,000 clones in the sample, around 50% were seen once. The clonotype was recovered from a woman younger than 30 in good health. The chain employs TRBV6-5 and TRBJ1-2, with D perhaps TRBD1 (5 bases). Sample: Tregs from blood. The CDR3 DNA is TGTGCCAGCAAACAGGACCGTGGTACTAACTATGGCTACACCTTC. Translated: CASKQDRGTNYGYTF.